This TCR beta chain was identified during a study of blood T cell repertoires in COVID-19. The junction had 6 bases not matched to a gene; V was cut back by 7 bases and J by 7 bases. This CDR3 has 14 amino acids. The germline V gene encodes CDR1 MNHEY and CDR2 SVGAGI. The method was immunoSEQ multiplex PCR; TCRdb's version includes in-frame clones alone and lacks a portion of them. In the table there are 85,000 to 120,000 clones, 80% to 90% of which are singletons. This rearrangement joins TRBV6-5 to TRBJ1-4; 10 bases align to TRBD1. The receptor's source is a man in his forties with active or convalescent COVID-19. Sequences were obtained from peripheral blood. The CDR3 sequence is CASKPGQGFEKLFF. The DNA of the CDR3 is TGTGCCAGCAAACCGGGACAGGGGTTTGAAAAACTGTTTTTT.